This is a list of T cell receptor beta chains from one sample in a study of HIV-infected patients and healthy controls. MiXCR, applied by TCRdb to the 5' RACE reads, yields one record per CDR3 protein. The sample yields about 24,000 distinct CDR3 sequences, 8.5% to 9% seen once. The sequenced sample consisted of blood. All receptors come from an adult in good health. Both conserved end residues are part of each CDR3. The order of the fields is D gene, J gene, clone size, V gene, CDR3 protein, CDR3 DNA. D genes are given only for firm matches. Expanded clones are given a class, and other clones once, few, many or no size at all.

D: TRBD1; J: TRBJ2-3; size: many; V: TRBV7-2; CDR3: CASSSRTGEDTQYF; DNA: TGTGCCAGCAGCTCGCGGACAGGGGAAGATACGCAGTATTTT
D: TRBD2; J: TRBJ2-5; size: few; V: TRBV6-5; CDR3: CASSQPLGLAGVVEETQYF; DNA: TGTGCCAGCAGTCAACCTCTGGGACTAGCGGGGGTCGTAGAGGAGACCCAGTACTTC
D: TRBD2; J: TRBJ2-3; size: many; V: TRBV5-4; CDR3: CASSPWWGLAGVSSTDTQYF; DNA: TGTGCCAGCAGCCCTTGGTGGGGCCTAGCGGGGGTTTCTAGCACAGATACGCAGTATTTT
D: TRBD1; J: TRBJ2-7; size: -; V: TRBV20-1; CDR3: CSAPGTGDLREQYF; DNA: TGCAGTGCTCCCGGGACAGGGGATTTGCGGGAGCAGTACTTC
D: -; J: TRBJ1-3; size: -; V: TRBV14; CDR3: CASSPSFAIYF; DNA: TGTGCCAGCAGCCCTTCCTTCGCCATATATTTT
D: -; J: TRBJ1-2; size: few; V: TRBV7-9; CDR3: CASSFARGDYGYTF; DNA: TGTGCCAGCAGCTTCGCCAGGGGAGACTATGGCTACACCTTC
D: TRBD2; J: TRBJ2-1; size: -; V: TRBV28; CDR3: CASTPLGLAGGGEQFF; DNA: TGTGCCAGCACCCCACTCGGACTAGCGGGGGGTGGTGAGCAGTTCTTC
D: -; J: TRBJ2-6; size: -; V: TRBV14; CDR3: CASSQLIVGANVLTF; DNA: TGTGCCAGCAGCCAGTTGATTGTTGGGGCCAACGTCCTGACTTTC
D: -; J: TRBJ2-1; size: medium-sized; V: TRBV13; CDR3: CASSLTVSSSYNEQFF; DNA: TGTGCCAGCAGCCTGACGGTCTCGAGCTCCTACAATGAGCAGTTCTTC
D: -; J: TRBJ1-5; size: many; V: TRBV6-2/TRBV6-3; CDR3: CASSRIWGDGNQPQHF; DNA: TGTGCCAGCAGCAGGATCTGGGGGGACGGCAATCAGCCCCAGCATTTT
D: -; J: TRBJ2-4; size: many; V: TRBV20-1; CDR3: CSAASGQLLLAKNIQYF; DNA: TGCAGTGCTGCATCGGGGCAGTTGCTTTTAGCCAAAAACATTCAGTACTTC
D: -; J: TRBJ1-4; size: many; V: TRBV29-1; CDR3: CSVTGSNEKLFF; DNA: TGCAGCGTGACAGGATCGAATGAAAAACTGTTTTTT
D: -; J: TRBJ1-1; size: many; V: TRBV6-5; CDR3: CASSPSGGRTEAFF; DNA: TGTGCCAGCAGTCCCTCGGGGGGGCGAACTGAAGCTTTCTTT
D: -; J: TRBJ1-1; size: many; V: TRBV28; CDR3: CASSLRATEAFF; DNA: TGTGCCAGCAGTTTAAGGGCAACTGAAGCTTTCTTT
D: -; J: TRBJ1-5; size: medium-sized; V: TRBV28; CDR3: CASSLSPQGGNQPQHF; DNA: TGTGCCAGCAGTTTATCCCCACAGGGAGGGAATCAGCCCCAGCATTTT
D: TRBD1; J: TRBJ2-5; size: few; V: TRBV19; CDR3: CASSIGQVQETQYF; DNA: TGTGCCAGTAGTATCGGACAGGTCCAAGAGACCCAGTACTTC
D: -; J: TRBJ1-1; size: many; V: TRBV2; CDR3: CASSINRNTEAFF; DNA: TGTGCCAGCAGCATAAACAGGAACACTGAAGCTTTCTTT
D: TRBD2; J: TRBJ2-3; size: medium-sized; V: TRBV6-4; CDR3: CASSEAGGTDTQYF; DNA: TGTGCCAGCAGTGAAGCGGGGGGCACAGATACGCAGTATTTT
D: -; J: TRBJ2-3; size: medium-sized; V: TRBV20-1; CDR3: CSARGHVAKDTQYF; DNA: TGCAGTGCTAGAGGTCACGTAGCCAAAGATACGCAGTATTTT
D: TRBD2; J: TRBJ2-1; size: -; V: TRBV5-6; CDR3: CASSLGPGLAYEQFF; DNA: TGTGCCAGCAGCTTGGGACCGGGACTAGCGTATGAGCAGTTCTTC
D: TRBD1; J: TRBJ2-3; size: medium-sized; V: TRBV7-6; CDR3: CASSFRDRADTQYF; DNA: TGTGCCAGCAGCTTCCGCGACAGGGCAGATACGCAGTATTTT
D: -; J: TRBJ2-7; size: many; V: TRBV6-1; CDR3: CASSEGAMGGDRQYF; DNA: TGTGCCAGCAGTGAAGGGGCAATGGGAGGAGACAGGCAGTACTTC
D: -; J: TRBJ2-5; size: many; V: TRBV3-1; CDR3: CASSQEVGALQETQYF; DNA: TGTGCCAGCAGCCAAGAGGTCGGGGCCCTCCAAGAGACCCAGTACTTC
D: -; J: TRBJ2-7; size: -; V: TRBV20-1; CDR3: CSARQLAPGGQYF; DNA: TGCAGTGCTAGACAGCTTGCACCAGGTGGGCAGTACTTC
D: -; J: TRBJ2-2; size: many; V: TRBV5-6; CDR3: CASSKPRTGVTGELFF; DNA: TGTGCCAGCAGCAAACCCCGGACGGGGGTCACCGGGGAGCTGTTTTTT
D: -; J: TRBJ1-1; size: many; V: TRBV19; CDR3: CASNQGGVGTEAFF; DNA: TGTGCCAGTAACCAGGGTGGGGTAGGCACTGAAGCTTTCTTT
D: -; J: TRBJ1-1; size: many; V: TRBV6-6; CDR3: CASSYSGGDTEAFF; DNA: TGTGCCAGCAGTTACTCCGGGGGGGACACTGAAGCTTTCTTT
D: -; J: TRBJ2-1; size: many; V: TRBV10-3; CDR3: CAITLGLHNEQFF; DNA: TGTGCCATCACCCTGGGACTCCACAATGAGCAGTTCTTC
D: TRBD1; J: TRBJ2-1; size: many; V: TRBV5-6; CDR3: CASSQPGQGGNEQFF; DNA: TGTGCCAGCAGCCAGCCGGGACAGGGAGGGAATGAGCAGTTCTTC
D: TRBD1; J: TRBJ2-5; size: many; V: TRBV12-3/TRBV12-4; CDR3: CASSGSGTGGPETQYF; DNA: TGTGCCAGCAGCGGATCTGGGACAGGGGGCCCAGAGACCCAGTACTTC
D: TRBD1; J: TRBJ2-3; size: -; V: TRBV11-3; CDR3: CASSLRGRFGTDTQYF; DNA: TGTGCCAGCAGCTTGAGGGGGCGGTTCGGCACAGATACGCAGTATTTT
D: -; J: TRBJ1-1; size: few; V: TRBV7-9; CDR3: CASSLGQENTEAFF; DNA: TGTGCCAGCAGCTTAGGGCAGGAGAACACTGAAGCTTTCTTT
D: -; J: TRBJ2-7; size: many; V: TRBV28; CDR3: CASSLRFSYEQYF; DNA: TGTGCCAGCAGTCTAAGATTCTCCTACGAGCAGTACTTC
D: -; J: TRBJ1-2; size: many; V: TRBV7-2; CDR3: CASSLAYTF; DNA: TGTGCCAGCAGCTTAGCCTACACCTTC
D: -; J: TRBJ1-6; size: many; V: TRBV6-1; CDR3: CASSEPGNNSPLHF; DNA: TGTGCCAGCAGTGAACCGGGGAATAATTCACCCCTCCACTTT
D: -; J: TRBJ1-3; size: -; V: TRBV18; CDR3: CASSPFDTNSGNTIYF; DNA: TGTGCCAGCTCACCATTCGACACCAACTCTGGAAACACCATATATTTT
D: -; J: TRBJ1-1; size: -; V: TRBV7-3; CDR3: CASRVTMNTEAFF; DNA: TGTGCCAGCAGGGTTACTATGAACACTGAAGCTTTCTTT
D: -; J: TRBJ2-4; size: few; V: TRBV11-2; CDR3: CASSRPGTQNIQYF; DNA: TGTGCCAGCAGCCGTCCGGGGACCCAAAACATTCAGTACTTC
D: -; J: TRBJ2-3; size: many; V: TRBV7-9; CDR3: CASSFSESAADTQYF; DNA: TGTGCCAGCAGCTTCTCTGAGTCGGCGGCGGATACGCAGTATTTT
D: -; J: TRBJ1-1; size: many; V: TRBV4-2; CDR3: CASSQEPGTHFEAFF; DNA: TGTGCCAGCAGCCAAGAACCCGGAACACATTTTGAAGCTTTCTTT
D: -; J: TRBJ1-1; size: few; V: TRBV12-5; CDR3: CASGLLGAGDTEAFF; DNA: TGTGCTAGTGGTTTGCTGGGGGCTGGGGACACTGAAGCTTTCTTT
D: TRBD2; J: TRBJ2-3; size: many; V: TRBV2; CDR3: CASSRLAGDDTQYF; DNA: TGTGCCAGCAGTCGACTAGCGGGGGATGATACGCAGTATTTT
D: TRBD1; J: TRBJ1-1; size: many; V: TRBV30; CDR3: CAWSVSDRGTEAFF; DNA: TGTGCCTGGAGTGTCTCGGACAGGGGCACTGAAGCTTTCTTT
D: -; J: TRBJ2-1; size: many; V: TRBV3-1; CDR3: CASSQVTGGEFF; DNA: TGTGCCAGCAGCCAAGTGACAGGCGGCGAGTTCTTC
D: -; J: TRBJ1-5; size: many; V: TRBV19; CDR3: CASSIEDSTGPQHF; DNA: TGTGCCAGTAGTATAGAGGACAGTACCGGGCCCCAGCATTTT
D: TRBD1; J: TRBJ1-4; size: many; V: TRBV11-2; CDR3: CASSLDRGGEKLFF; DNA: TGTGCCAGCAGCCTAGACAGGGGAGGAGAAAAACTGTTTTTT